This T cell receptor (beta chain) was sequenced during a study of immune heterogeneity within non-small cell lung tumors. Bulk tumor genomic DNA, 600 ng per sample, was used as template. Several biopsies per primary tumor, spaced far apart, were taken during surgery. The cohort was untreated, with newly diagnosed non-small cell lung cancer undergoing curative surgery. On this clonotype itself: Its antigen is as yet unknown. Germline and junction disagree at one end, which may indicate a read error.

Study findings and constraints: Identical dominant CDR3 beta clonotypes recurred across tumor sites within a patient, alongside site-unique high-frequency clones.

This CDR3 contains 15 residues. Germline-derived CDR1 and CDR2 are DFQATT and SNEGSKA (reference sequence). With 32 V and 13 J primers, multiplex PCR amplified the TCR beta CDR3. TCRdb re-called the multiplex PCR reads through MiXCR, storing one row per CDR3 protein. The sample records 30,000 to 40,000 distinct CDR3 sequences, 25% to 30% being singletons. The sequencing input was lung tumor tissue. The chain links TRBV20-1 to TRBJ2-3; 7 positions match TRBD2. This TCR derives from a man between 40 and 49 years old with non-small cell lung cancer. The CDR3, as DNA: TGCAGTGCTACAATTCCGGGAGGAGGGAAAGATACGCGGTATTTT. Protein sequence: CSATIPGGGKDTRYF.